This T cell receptor beta chain stems from a study of human T cells and chemical hapten exposure. This clonotype was found many times. Time point: patch test 2, 6 weeks after DPC sensitization. Treatment defined: therapeutic diphenylcyclopropenone sensitization with weekly scalp DPC. TCRdb re-called the RACE reads through MiXCR, storing one row per CDR3 protein. The table lists about 81,000 distinct CDR3 sequences, more than 8.5% of them singletons. The CDR3 totals 13 residues. V dropped 8 bases and J dropped 4; count of bases not matched to a gene: 7. Germline CDR1 reads MNHEY; CDR2 reads SMNVEV (reference sequence).

The material was whole blood, obtained in connection with sensitization to the hapten diphenylcyclopropenone (DPC). V gene TRBV27 combines with J gene TRBJ1-2, with TRBD1 identical over 7 bases. The clonotype was recovered from a woman aged 25 to 39 with alopecia areata. Some clones in this sample may be carry-over from other donors' samples. The CDR3, as DNA: TGTGCCAGCTCCAGACAGGGCTCCTATGGCTACACCTTC. This translates into CASSRQGSYGYTF.